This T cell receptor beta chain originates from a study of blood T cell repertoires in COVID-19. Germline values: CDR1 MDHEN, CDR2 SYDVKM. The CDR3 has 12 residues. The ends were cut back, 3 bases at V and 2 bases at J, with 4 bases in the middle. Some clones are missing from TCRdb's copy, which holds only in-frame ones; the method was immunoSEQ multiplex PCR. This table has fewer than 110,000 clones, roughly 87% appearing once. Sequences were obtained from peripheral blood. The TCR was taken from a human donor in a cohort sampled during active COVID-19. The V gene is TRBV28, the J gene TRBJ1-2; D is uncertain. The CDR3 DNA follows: TGTGCCAGCAGTTTGGCCAACTATGGCTACACCTTC. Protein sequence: CASSLANYGYTF.